The 17 T cell receptor beta chains given below trace back to one sample, sequenced in a study of shared clonotypes between healthy human individuals. TCRdb's copy holds only in-frame clones and misses some; the assay was immunoSEQ multiplex PCR. Here the sample spans over a million clones, about 84% being singletons. The sample comprised memory CD4+ T cells from PBMCs. Subset of the sample: CD45RA-negative fraction. The receptors were gathered from a man in his late teens or twenties in good health. Some clones in this sample may be carry-over from other donors' samples.

The table lists this clone with many counts. The rearrangement links TRBV28 to TRBJ1-1, with 9 bases aligning to TRBD1. J lost 3 bases, V lost 6 bases, and 2 bases had no gene match. This CDR3 contains 13 residues. Germline values: CDR1 MDHEN, CDR2 SYDVKM. The CDR3 is CASRGQGHTEAFF. Written as DNA, the CDR3 is TGTGCCAGCAGAGGACAGGGGCACACTGAAGCTTTCTTT. The full variable domain, rest sourced from reference TRBV28 and TRBJ1-1, is DVKVTQSSRYLVKRTGEKVFLECVQDMDHENMFWYRQDPGLGLRLIYFSYDVKMKEKGDIPEGYSVSREKKERFSLILESASTNQTSMYLCASRGQGHTEAFFGQGTRLTVV.

This clone was seen just once. The CDR3 is CAISLQENTEAFF. CDR3 DNA sequence: TGTGCCATCAGCCTCCAGGAGAACACTGAAGCTTTCTTT. V and J are TRBV10-3 and TRBJ1-1; D unclear. CDR1 is ENHRY, CDR2 SYGVKD, per germline. The CDR3 sequence is 13 residues long. The V and J ends lost 6 bases and 1 base respectively, with 9 bases between them.

This clone was observed a few times. The V and J genes are TRBV7-2 and TRBJ1-5, with D uncertain. Germline CDR1 and CDR2: SGHTA and FQGNSA. V was cut by 4 bases and J by 10 bases, with 17 bases left in between. The length of the CDR3 is 14 residues. CDR3 nucleotide sequence: TGTGCCAGCAGCTCAATCCCCGGGCCGGCCCCCCAGCATTTT. Translated, it gives CASSSIPGPAPQHF.

This clone was recorded a few times. In the same sample, other DNA sequences code for this CDR3. The V and J genes are TRBV7-3 and TRBJ2-3, with no clear D. The V gene's germline CDR1 is SGHTA and CDR2 FQGTGA. Between the trimmed V and J ends, which lost 2 bases and 2 bases, there was a span of 8 bases. This CDR3 is built from 14 residues. The CDR3, as DNA: TGTGCCAGCAGCTTAGGCAGGACCACAGATACGCAGTATTTT. Encoded protein: CASSLGRTTDTQYF. The whole variable domain, filled in from reference TRBV7-3 and TRBJ2-3, reads GAGVSQTPSNKVTEKGKYVELRCDPISGHTALYWYRQSLGQGPEFLIYFQGTGAADDSGLPNDRFFAVRPEGSVSTLKIQRTERGDSAVYLCASSLGRTTDTQYFGPGTRLTVL.

This clone was counted only a few times. The chain recombines TRBV10-2 with TRBJ1-3; D gene ambiguous. Looked up from germline, CDR1 is WSHSY and CDR2 is SAAADI. The length of the CDR3 is 11 residues. Deletions cut 7 bases from V and 8 bases from J, with 9 bases between. The CDR3 sequence is CASIGGDTIYF. The CDR3 DNA reads TGCGCCAGCATCGGAGGAGACACCATATATTTT.

This clone was seen a handful of times. This chain connects TRBV2 to TRBJ1-2; TRBD1 agrees at 12 bases. The CDR3 contains 15 residues. After removal of 4 bases from V and 8 bases from J, the junction contained 8 bases not matched to a gene. The germline gives CDR1 SNHLY, CDR2 FYNNEI. The CDR3 DNA is TGTGCCAGCAGTGGAGGGACAGGGGGCGCGTGGGGCTACACCTTC. Translation: CASSGGTGGAWGYTF.

This clone has only a few counts. One end of the junction fails to match germline, which may point to a read error. Other DNA sequences within the sample encode an identical CDR3. The V gene is TRBV19, the J gene TRBJ1-5, with D hard to call. Germline V CDR1 and CDR2: LNHDA, SQIVND (reference sequence). The CDR3 sequence is 14 residues long. The CDR3 loop is CASSTDGGYQPQHF. In nucleotides, the CDR3 is TGTGCCAGCAGTACCGATGGAGGTTATCAGCCCCAGCATTTT.

The V call is TRBV9, the J call TRBJ2-1; no clear D. CDR3 length equals 14 residues. V was shortened by 3 bases and J by 1 base, with 8 bases between the two germline ends. The germline V gene encodes CDR1 SGDLS and CDR2 YYNGEE. The CDR3 region is CASSELESYNEQFF. The CDR3 DNA reads TGTGCCAGCAGCGAACTCGAATCCTACAATGAGCAGTTCTTC.

This clone was observed a handful of times. The genes are TRBV19 and TRBJ1-1, with 7 bases fitting TRBD1. Germline loops: CDR1 LNHDA, CDR2 SQIVND (reference sequence). There are 14 residues in the CDR3. J was trimmed by 1 base and V by 7 bases; bases with no gene match: 6. The CDR3 loop is CASTPGQKNTEAFF. DNA for the CDR3: TGTGCCAGTACTCCGGGACAGAAGAACACTGAAGCTTTCTTT.

This sequence joins TRBV28 and TRBJ2-1; no clear D gene. Trimming stripped 6 bases from V and 8 bases from J, with 20 bases between. Germline V CDR1 and CDR2: MDHEN, SYDVKM. This CDR3 has 15 residues. The CDR3 sequence: CASRALGGNPHEQFF. Written as DNA, the CDR3 is TGTGCCAGCAGAGCTTTAGGCGGCAACCCCCATGAGCAGTTCTTC.

This clone occurred a few times. The chain is built from TRBV9 and TRBJ2-3, with 8 bases lining up with TRBD2. The CDR3 length is 15 residues. V dropped 0 bases and J dropped 3; count of bases not matched to a gene: 3. Germline values: CDR1 SGDLS, CDR2 YYNGEE. The CDR3 DNA is TGTGCCAGCAGCGTAGTTAGCGGGGAGACAGATACGCAGTATTTT. This encodes CASSVVSGETDTQYF.

This clone was detected a few times. The rearrangement uses TRBV27 and TRBJ2-6; D call uncertain. The CDR3 has 15 amino acids. The ends were cut back, 4 bases at V and 2 bases at J, with 9 bases in the middle. Germline loops: CDR1 MNHEY, CDR2 SMNVEV (reference sequence). This chain's CDR3 is CASSSTVAGANVLTF. The CDR3 nucleotides read TGTGCCAGCAGTTCCACAGTGGCTGGGGCCAACGTCCTGACTTTC. Together with reference TRBV27 and TRBJ2-6, the CDR3 gives the full variable domain: EAQVTQNPRYLITVTGKKLTVTCSQNMNHEYMSWYRQDPGLGLRQIYYSMNVEVTDKGDVPEGYKVSRKEKRNFPLILESPSPNQTSLYFCASSSTVAGANVLTFGAGSRLTVL.

Comment on this clone: The same CDR3 also results from other DNA sequences found in this sample. This chain uses TRBV2 with TRBJ2-5; D not resolved. The CDR3 extends over 10 amino acids. The ends were cut back, 6 bases at V and 2 bases at J, with 1 base in the middle. In germline, CDR1 is SNHLY, CDR2 FYNNEI. The CDR3 loop reads CASRQETQYF. The CDR3 DNA reads TGTGCCAGCAGACAAGAGACCCAGTACTTC.

This chain connects TRBV28 to TRBJ1-1, with D hard to call. The germline V and J ends were trimmed by 5 bases and 10 bases, with 17 bases remaining between them. Germline assignment: CDR1 MDHEN and CDR2 SYDVKM. The CDR3 is 13 amino acids. Here the CDR3 DNA reads TGTGCCAGCAGTACCCCGGGATTCCCCGGAGCTTTCTTT. Protein: CASSTPGFPGAFF.

This clone showed up just once. The rearrangement joins TRBV30 to TRBJ1-4; D gene unclear. CDR3 length: 13 residues. Per germline, CDR1 GTSNPN and CDR2 SVGIG (reference sequence). V was shortened by 3 bases and J by 8 bases, with 13 bases between the two germline ends. The CDR3 protein is CAWRRPEWEKLFF. As DNA, the CDR3 is TGTGCCTGGAGACGTCCGGAATGGGAAAAACTGTTTTTT.

The chain employs TRBV6-6 and TRBJ1-2, with D perhaps matching TRBD1 (5 bases). V was cut by 5 bases and J by 2 bases, with 12 bases left in between. The CDR3 consists of 14 residues. Germline CDR1 reads MNHNY; CDR2 reads SVGAGI (reference sequence). Here the CDR3 reads CASSPSGENYGYTF. CDR3 coding DNA: TGTGCCAGCAGTCCCTCGGGGGAGAACTATGGCTACACCTTC.

This sequence joins TRBV5-4 and TRBJ1-2; 9 bases agree with TRBD1. This CDR3 comprises 15 residues. V was clipped by 0 bases and J by 7 bases; unmatched bases: 7. From germline, CDR1 is SGHNT and CDR2 YYREEE (reference sequence). The CDR3 DNA sequence: TGTGCCAGCAGCTTGGCGACGGGACAGGGAGTTGGCTACACCTTC. This codes for CASSLATGQGVGYTF.